Following are 19 T cell receptor beta chains from one sample sequenced in a study of T cells in Graves' hyperthyroidism and ophthalmopathy. There were TCR beta CDR3 regions amplified from RNA transcripts. The primer set for the first-round RT-PCR of the TCR CDR3 was HTBI. Via MiXCR, TCRdb re-called the multiplex PCR reads, giving one row per CDR3 protein. The sample records about 740,000 distinct CDR3 sequences, less than 15% being singletons. Material for sequencing was blood. These receptors all come from a young woman with Graves' hyperthyroidism.

This clonotype was seen ten or more times. The chain is built from TRBV30 and TRBJ1-5; tentative D call: TRBD1 (6 bases). This CDR3 region has 13 residues. V lost 5 bases and J lost 9, with 17 bases in between. The germline gives CDR1 GTSNPN, CDR2 SVGIG (reference sequence). The CDR3 loop is CAWGNRENRPQHF. CDR3 DNA sequence: TGTGCCTGGGGCAACAGGGAAAACCGGCCCCAGCATTTT.

V is TRBV7-2 and J is TRBJ2-2, with 7 bases identical to TRBD1. The CDR3 runs to 15 residues. Trimming at V came to 2 bases and at J to 3 bases, leaving 3 bases not matched to a gene. Germline V lookup: CDR1 SGHTA, CDR2 FQGNSA. CDR3 nucleotide sequence: TGTGCCAGCAGCTTATCGGACAGGCACACCGGGGAGCTGTTTTTT. Its translation is CASSLSDRHTGELFF.

V is TRBV5-1 and J is TRBJ1-1; D ambiguous. This CDR3 region has 14 residues. V dropped 1 base and J dropped 2 bases, with 9 bases sitting between them. Germline lookup yields CDR1 SGHRS and CDR2 YFSETQ. CDR3 region: CASSLSETNTEAFF. In DNA form, the CDR3 reads TGCGCCAGCAGCTTGTCAGAGACCAACACTGAAGCTTTCTTT.

The genes are TRBV2 and TRBJ1-3, with unresolved D. Trimming stripped 4 bases from V and 0 bases from J, with 7 bases between. CDR3 length: 14 amino acids. Germline values: CDR1 SNHLY, CDR2 FYNNEI. CDR3 in amino acids: CASSGARSGNTIYF. The CDR3 nucleotides read TGTGCCAGCAGTGGGGCACGCTCTGGAAACACCATATATTTT.

This clonotype was seen at least ten times. This chain connects TRBV18 to TRBJ2-7; 13 bases line up with TRBD2. J was trimmed by 2 bases and V by 4 bases; bases with no gene match: 5. Germline V CDR1 and CDR2: KGHSH, LQKENI. The length of the CDR3 is 16 residues. The CDR3 bases are TGTGCCAGCTCACAGGGGGGGACTAGCGGGACCTACGAGCAGTACTTC. Translation gives CASSQGGTSGTYEQYF.

The rearrangement links TRBV6-1 to TRBJ1-4, with no clear D. Germline V gene lookup returns CDR1 MNHNS and CDR2 SASEGT. The V and J ends lost 5 bases and 4 bases respectively, with 14 bases between them. The CDR3 sequence is 15 residues long. The CDR3 loop reads CASSLKTPLNEKLFF. In DNA form, the CDR3 reads TGTGCCAGCAGTCTCAAGACTCCTCTTAATGAAAAACTGTTTTTT.

This clonotype occurred a few times. The chain is built from TRBV3-1 and TRBJ2-7; D perhaps matches TRBD1 (6 bases). The CDR3 extends over 15 amino acids. Per the germline V gene, CDR1 is LGHDT and CDR2 is YNNKEL (reference sequence). V lost 2 bases, J lost 6 bases, and 17 bases lay in between. The CDR3 nucleotides read TGTGCCAGCAGCCAACCCTCCCTGGGGGCGTTCGAGCAGTACTTC. Translating gives CASSQPSLGAFEQYF.

In this sample, this clonotype turned up a few times. This chain connects TRBV19 to TRBJ2-1, with D perhaps matching TRBD2 (5 bases). This CDR3 spans 11 amino acids. The germline CDR1 and CDR2 sequences are LNHDA and SQIVND (reference sequence). Between the trimmed V and J ends, which lost 3 bases and 12 bases, there was a span of 9 bases. The CDR3 nucleotides are TGTGCCAGTAGTATCGACTATGGGCAGTTCTTC. Encoded protein: CASSIDYGQFF.

This clonotype was recorded at least ten times. The rearrangement joins TRBV12-3 or TRBV12-4 to TRBJ1-2; D unresolved. V lost 5 bases, J lost 4 bases, and 8 bases lay in between. The CDR3 contains 12 residues. CDR3 amino acids: CASSAQVYGYTF. In DNA, the CDR3 is TGTGCCAGCAGTGCCCAGGTCTATGGCTACACCTTC.

V and J are TRBV4-1 and TRBJ2-3; no clear D gene. The germline V gene has CDR1 MGHRA and CDR2 YSYEKL. Trimming cost V 1 base and J 2 bases, with 7 bases left between them. The CDR3 extends over 14 amino acids. CDR3 region: CASSQVSNTDTQYF. Written as DNA, the CDR3 is TGCGCCAGCAGCCAAGTAAGCAACACAGATACGCAGTATTTT.

Many counts were recorded for this clonotype. The V call is TRBV27, the J call TRBJ2-7; D might be TRBD1 (6 bases). The germline V gene encodes CDR1 MNHEY and CDR2 SMNVEV (reference sequence). Trimming pared 3 bases from V and 5 bases from J, leaving 11 bases between. CDR3 length: 13 residues. The CDR3 protein is CASSFLGAHEQYF. The CDR3 DNA reads TGTGCCAGCAGTTTTCTGGGGGCCCACGAGCAGTACTTC.

The V call is TRBV12-3 or TRBV12-4, the J call TRBJ2-7; the match to TRBD1 covers 9 bases. J was trimmed by 4 bases and V by 3 bases; bases with no gene match: 7. This CDR3 has 15 residues. The CDR3 loop is CASSFSTGGLYEQYF. For the CDR3, the DNA is TGTGCCAGCAGTTTTTCTACAGGGGGCTTGTACGAGCAGTACTTC.

V and J are TRBV18 and TRBJ2-7; D call uncertain. The germline gives CDR1 KGHSH, CDR2 LQKENI. This CDR3 is built from 14 residues. Trimming shortened V by 1 base and J by 4 bases, and 11 bases separated the two germline ends. The CDR3 is CASSPRSNGYEQYF. The CDR3 nucleotides read TGTGCCAGCTCACCACGGTCGAACGGTTACGAGCAGTACTTC.

The chain couples TRBV7-2 to TRBJ2-5; 7 bases are shared with TRBD1. V dropped 4 bases and J dropped 4; count of bases not matched to a gene: 21. From germline, CDR1 is SGHTA and CDR2 FQGNSA. The CDR3 loop spans 19 amino acids. Here the CDR3 DNA reads TGTGCCAGCAGCTCAGGGGGTCAGGAAACTGCTGCCCGTTTAGAGACCCAGTACTTC. The encoded protein is CASSSGGQETAARLETQYF.

This clonotype was recorded many times. CDR3 bases: TGTGCCAGCAGCCAGGGCTGGGAAGCTTTCTTT. Amino acids: CASSQGWEAFF. The V call is TRBV3-1, the J call TRBJ1-1; no clear D gene. The ends were cut back, 3 bases at V and 8 bases at J, with 7 bases in the middle. Per germline, CDR1 LGHDT and CDR2 YNNKEL (reference sequence). The CDR3 loop spans 11 amino acids.

The chain recombines TRBV5-4 with TRBJ2-2; TRBD2 might be the D (5 bases). Germline CDR1 and CDR2: SGHNT and YYREEE (reference sequence). Deletions cut 1 base from V and 5 bases from J, with 12 bases between. This CDR3 has 15 amino acids. The CDR3 region is CASSLISVSTGELFF. Written as DNA, the CDR3 is TGTGCCAGCAGCTTGATTAGCGTGAGTACCGGGGAGCTGTTTTTT.

This chain links TRBV28 with TRBJ1-6, with 7 bases lining up with TRBD1. Germline V CDR1 and CDR2: MDHEN, SYDVKM. The CDR3 contains 14 residues. J was trimmed by 6 bases and V by 7 bases; bases with no gene match: 6. The CDR3: CASIGGQVNSPLHF. The CDR3, as DNA: TGTGCCAGCATCGGCGGACAGGTTAATTCACCCCTCCACTTT.

As concerns this clonotype: This clone may be a read error of a much larger clone one base away. The rearrangement uses TRBV3-1 and TRBJ1-2, with D hard to call. CDR3 size: 12 residues. The V end was cut by 4 bases, the J end by 6 bases, with 9 bases between. Looked up from germline, CDR1 is LGHDT and CDR2 is YNNKEL (reference sequence). CDR3 nucleotide sequence: TGTGCCAGCAGCCGAACAGCCCATGGCTACACCTTC. It is translated as CASSRTAHGYTF.

This clonotype was picked up a small number of times. The V call is TRBV15, the J call TRBJ2-1; D gene uncertain. The CDR3 contains 15 residues. The ends were cut back, 0 bases at V and 0 bases at J, with 6 bases in the middle. The germline CDR1 and CDR2 sequences are LNHNV and YYDKDF (reference sequence). CDR3 in amino acids: CATSRDWGSYNEQFF. The CDR3 bases are TGTGCCACCAGCAGAGATTGGGGCTCCTACAATGAGCAGTTCTTC. The full variable domain, completed using reference TRBV15 and TRBJ2-1, is DAMVIQNPRYQVTQFGKPVTLSCSQTLNHNVMYWYQQKSSQAPKLLFHYYDKDFNNEADTPDNFQSRRPNTSFCFLDIRSPGLGDTAMYLCATSRDWGSYNEQFFGPGTRLTVL.